The present T cell receptor (beta chain) was sequenced within a study of blood T cell repertoires in COVID-19. Cohort assignment relied on participant-reported clinical history. In this sample, this clone turned up once. The CDR3 runs 13 residues. The V gene end was trimmed by 1 base and the J gene end by 10 bases; junction bases not matched to a gene: 4. From germline, CDR1 is SGHAT and CDR2 FQNNGV. TCRdb keeps only in-frame clones here, not all; method: immunoSEQ multiplex PCR. This table has 250,000 or so clones, approximately 86% appearing once. The genes are TRBV11-2 and TRBJ2-1; TRBD1 aligns across 7 bases. Sequences were obtained from PBMCs or T cells enriched from blood (not recorded which). The receptor's source is a woman aged 45-60 years who had recovered from COVID-19. This CDR3 reads CASSLGDSREQFF. The CDR3 region has the DNA TGTGCCAGCAGCTTAGGGGACAGTAGGGAGCAGTTCTTC. Full variable domain (rest looked up from reference TRBV11-2 and TRBJ2-1): EAGVAQSPRYKIIEKRQSVAFWCNPISGHATLYWYQQILGQGPKLLIQFQNNGVVDDSQLPKDRFSAERLKGVDSTLKIQPAKLEDSAVYLCASSLGDSREQFFGPGTRLTVL.